Below, 22 T cell receptor beta chains from the same sample are listed, as sequenced in a study of T cell responses to AZD1222 COVID-19 vaccine. Libraries were prepared by immunoSEQ multiplex PCR; TCRdb keeps only in-frame clonotypes and omits some of them. Of fewer than 85,000 clones listed, about 91% are singletons. The material was peripheral blood, obtained on day 0 of MenACWY control vaccination. The origin of the receptors is an adult in good health.

The chain uses TRBV27 and TRBJ1-1; the match to TRBD1 covers 8 bases. In germline, CDR1 is MNHEY, CDR2 SMNVEV (reference sequence). The CDR3 sequence is 12 residues long. V gave up 4 bases and J gave up 11 bases; unmatched junction bases: 6. The CDR3 spells CASSSADREAFF. DNA of the CDR3: TGTGCCAGCAGTTCCGCGGACAGGGAGGCTTTCTTT.

The CDR3 nucleotides read TGTGCCAGCAGCCCCTGGCTGGGGCGGGACGAGGTTGAAGCTTTCTTT. Translated: CASSPWLGRDEVEAFF. The chain employs TRBV9 and TRBJ1-1; possibly TRBD1 for D (5 bases). V lost 4 bases and J lost 7, with 23 bases in between. This CDR3 comprises 16 residues. The germline gives CDR1 SGDLS, CDR2 YYNGEE.

The chain carries TRBV7-8 and TRBJ1-5; D is perhaps TRBD1 (5 bases). V gave up 4 bases and J gave up 2 bases, with 21 bases separating them. This CDR3 region has 18 residues. Germline V gives CDR1 SGHVS, CDR2 FQNEAQ. The CDR3, as DNA: TGTGCCAGCAGCTCGGCCTACGCCGGGACGGCGGGCAATCAGCCCCAGCATTTT. Its translation: CASSSAYAGTAGNQPQHF.

A few counts support this clone. The genes are TRBV5-6 and TRBJ2-1; unclear D gene. Trimming stripped 4 bases from V and 4 bases from J, with 15 bases between. Germline CDR1 is SGHDT and CDR2 is YYEEEE. This CDR3 spans 15 amino acids. The CDR3 is CASSGGQELYNEQFF. DNA for the CDR3: TGTGCCAGCAGCGGCGGCCAGGAGCTTTACAATGAGCAGTTCTTC.

The genes are TRBV27 and TRBJ2-1; D perhaps matches TRBD1 (6 bases). Germline CDR1 MNHEY, CDR2 SMNVEV (reference sequence). V lost 5 bases, J lost 4 bases, and 15 bases lay in between. The CDR3 covers 15 residues. CDR3 amino acids: CASSAPPTGYNEQFF. The CDR3 bases are TGTGCCAGCAGTGCTCCACCGACAGGTTACAATGAGCAGTTCTTC.

The J gene is TRBJ1-5, the V gene TRBV19; D uncertain. The CDR3 covers 14 residues. The V and J ends lost 6 bases and 4 bases respectively, with 13 bases between them. The germline gives CDR1 LNHDA, CDR2 SQIVND (reference sequence). DNA for the CDR3: TGTGCCAGTAGCACTCAAGGTCAAAATCAGCCCCAGCATTTT. This codes for CASSTQGQNQPQHF. Combining the CDR3 with reference TRBV19 and TRBJ1-5 gives the whole variable domain DGGITQSPKYLFRKEGQNVTLSCEQNLNHDAMYWYRQDPGQGLRLIYYSQIVNDFQKGDIAEGYSVSREKKESFPLTVTSAQKNPTAFYLCASSTQGQNQPQHFGDGTRLSIL.

The chain employs TRBV19 and TRBJ1-3, with D uncertain. CDR1 is LNHDA, CDR2 SQIVND, per germline (reference sequence). This CDR3 has 15 residues. V gave up 6 bases and J gave up 0 bases, with 12 bases separating them. In nucleotides, the CDR3 is TGTGCCAGTAGATTCCCTTCCGGCTCTGGAAACACCATATATTTT. Its translation is CASRFPSGSGNTIYF.

This clone is a singleton in its sample. For the CDR3, the DNA is TGTGCCATCAGTGCGGGGGCGGGTGAAAAACTGTTTTTT. It encodes CAISAGAGEKLFF. This sequence joins TRBV10-3 and TRBJ1-4; D possibly corresponds to TRBD1 (6 bases). This CDR3 is 13 amino acids long. The germline CDR1 and CDR2 sequences are ENHRY and SYGVKD. Trimming stripped 4 bases from V and 7 bases from J, with 10 bases between.

The chain is built from TRBV14 and TRBJ2-1; 7 nucleotides align to TRBD2. CDR1 and CDR2 (germline): SGHDN, FVKESK. The CDR3 length is 14 residues. Losses at the gene ends were 4 bases for V and 6 bases for J; bases not matched to a gene: 6. The CDR3 nucleotides read TGTGCCAGCAGCCCCAGACTAGCCGTCAATGAGCAGTTCTTC. Translating it yields CASSPRLAVNEQFF.

CDR3 in DNA: TGTGCCAGCAGTGATTTTGGGGGTAATCAGCCCCAGCATTTT. Protein sequence: CASSDFGGNQPQHF. This chain connects TRBV25-1 to TRBJ1-5, with D tentatively TRBD1 (5 bases). V lost 3 bases, J lost 4 bases, and 10 bases lay in between. This CDR3 is built from 14 residues. From germline, CDR1 is MGHDK and CDR2 SYGVNS.

This chain links TRBV18 with TRBJ1-5; TRBD1 aligns across 8 bases. Losses at the gene ends were 1 base for V and 5 bases for J; bases not matched to a gene: 4. CDR1 and CDR2 (germline): KGHSH, LQKENI. This CDR3 has 15 residues. The CDR3 region has the DNA TGTGCCAGCTCACCACAGACAGGGGTTGATCAGCCCCAGCATTTT. This encodes CASSPQTGVDQPQHF.

The chain carries TRBV27 and TRBJ2-1; D is ambiguous. V lost 6 bases to trimming and J lost 5 bases, with 14 bases between them. CDR1 and CDR2 (germline): MNHEY, SMNVEV (reference sequence). The CDR3 consists of 14 residues. This CDR3 is CASRRNDPHNEQFF. CDR3 bases: TGTGCCAGCAGAAGAAACGACCCTCACAATGAGCAGTTCTTC.

The V and J genes are TRBV12-3 or TRBV12-4 and TRBJ1-2; a possible D gene is TRBD1 (5 bases). V lost 8 bases to trimming and J lost 2 bases, with 9 bases between them. This CDR3 is built from 12 residues. CDR3 nucleotide sequence: TGTGCCAGCGGAGACAGAAACTATGGCTACACCTTC. It encodes CASGDRNYGYTF.

The sample holds one count of this clone. V is TRBV19 and J is TRBJ2-7, with a possible D match to TRBD1 (6 bases). Germline CDR1 reads LNHDA; CDR2 reads SQIVND (reference sequence). The CDR3 contains 14 residues. V was clipped by 4 bases and J by 5 bases, with 15 bases between them. The CDR3 bases are TGTGCCAGTAGTAAGCGGACAGATCTAAACGAGCAGTACTTC. Protein sequence: CASSKRTDLNEQYF.

This chain connects TRBV11-3 to TRBJ2-7; possibly TRBD1 for D (6 bases). The V end lost 6 bases, the J end lost 1 base, and 13 bases lay between the germline ends. The CDR3 covers 14 residues. Germline CDR1 is SGHNT and CDR2 is YENEEA. CDR3 protein: CASRFAGTSYEQYF. The CDR3 nucleotides read TGTGCCAGCAGATTTGCCGGGACATCCTACGAGCAGTACTTC.

The gene calls are TRBV28 and TRBJ1-2; D unresolved. V was clipped by 2 bases and J by 0 bases, with 7 bases between them. CDR3 length: 14 residues. Per the germline V gene, CDR1 is MDHEN and CDR2 is SYDVKM. The CDR3 spells CASSLILANYGYTF. CDR3 bases: TGTGCCAGCAGTTTAATCTTAGCTAACTATGGCTACACCTTC.

The DNA of the CDR3 is TGTGCCAGCAGCCCTCCAGGGGGACCTTCACCCCTCCACTTT. It specifies CASSPPGGPSPLHF. V and J are TRBV28 and TRBJ1-6, with 7 bases that match TRBD1. The CDR3 runs 14 residues. Germline lookup yields CDR1 MDHEN and CDR2 SYDVKM. V was clipped by 6 bases and J by 9 bases; unmatched bases: 8.

This clone was seen more than once but under ten times. J is TRBJ2-5 and V is TRBV14; either TRBD1 or TRBD2 may supply D (6 bases each). The germline V gene has CDR1 SGHDN and CDR2 FVKESK. CDR3 length equals 13 residues. Between the trimmed V and J ends, which lost 4 bases and 6 bases, there was a span of 12 bases. CDR3 loop: CASSPRGRQTQYF. The CDR3 DNA reads as TGTGCCAGCAGCCCCCGGGGGCGGCAGACCCAGTACTTC.

The J gene is TRBJ2-1, the V gene TRBV9; no firm D call. CDR3 length equals 11 residues. V lost 0 bases and J 6 bases, leaving 1 base between the germline ends. The germline gives CDR1 SGDLS, CDR2 YYNGEE. Here the CDR3 DNA reads TGTGCCAGCAGCGTAGCCAATGAGCAGTTCTTC. Translating gives CASSVANEQFF.

This sequence joins TRBV7-3 and TRBJ2-1; D is uncertain. In germline, CDR1 is SGHTA, CDR2 FQGTGA. Trimming cost V 0 bases and J 9 bases, with 9 bases left between them. The CDR3 has 13 amino acids. For the CDR3, the DNA is TGTGCCAGCAGCTTAACCGGGCTGGCTGAGCAGTTCTTC. Its protein product is CASSLTGLAEQFF.

The CDR3 region has the DNA TGTGCCAGCAGTCCCGTGCATGGACAGCATGGTGATTCACCCCTCCACTTT. Its protein is CASSPVHGQHGDSPLHF. This chain links TRBV5-6 with TRBJ1-6; TRBD1 is a possible D gene (6 bases). V lost 5 bases and J lost 8, with 23 bases in between. CDR1 is SGHDT, CDR2 YYEEEE, per germline. This CDR3 has 17 amino acids. Combining the CDR3 with reference TRBV5-6 and TRBJ1-6 gives the whole variable domain DAGVTQSPTHLIKTRGQQVTLRCSPKSGHDTVSWYQQALGQGPQFIFQYYEEEERQRGNFPDRFSGHQFPNYSSELNVNALLLGDSALYLCASSPVHGQHGDSPLHFGNGTRLTVT.

V usage is TRBV19 and J usage is TRBJ2-1; 13 bases are a match to TRBD2. CDR1 is LNHDA and CDR2 is SQIVND in the germline V gene (reference sequence). J lost 8 bases, V lost 6 bases, and 13 bases had no gene match. This CDR3 contains 17 residues. CDR3 nucleotide sequence: TGTGCCAGTAGATCCGGGACTAGCGGGACAAGGGGGGATGAGCAGTTCTTC. Translation gives CASRSGTSGTRGDEQFF.